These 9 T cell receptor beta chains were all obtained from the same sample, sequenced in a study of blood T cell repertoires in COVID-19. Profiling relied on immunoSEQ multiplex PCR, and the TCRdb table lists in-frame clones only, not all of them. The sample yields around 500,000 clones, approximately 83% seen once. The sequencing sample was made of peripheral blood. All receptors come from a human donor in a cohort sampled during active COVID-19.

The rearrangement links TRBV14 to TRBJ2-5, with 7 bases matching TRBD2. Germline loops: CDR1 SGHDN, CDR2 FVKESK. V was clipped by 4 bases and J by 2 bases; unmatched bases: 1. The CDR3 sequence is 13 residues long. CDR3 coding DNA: TGTGCCAGCAGCCGGGGACTACAAGAGACCCAGTACTTC. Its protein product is CASSRGLQETQYF.

The CDR3 region is CASNLQGQYTDTQYF. CDR3 nucleotides: TGCGCCAGCAACCTCCAGGGACAGTACACAGATACGCAGTATTTT. The genes are TRBV5-1 and TRBJ2-3, with 7 bases fitting TRBD1. The CDR3 covers 15 residues. Germline trimming cut 6 bases from V and 2 bases from J; bases unmatched to any gene: 9. The germline V gene encodes CDR1 SGHRS and CDR2 YFSETQ.

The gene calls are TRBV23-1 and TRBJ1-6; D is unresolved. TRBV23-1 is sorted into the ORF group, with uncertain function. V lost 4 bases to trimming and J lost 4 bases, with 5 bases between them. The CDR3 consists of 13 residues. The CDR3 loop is CASSPRYNSPLHF. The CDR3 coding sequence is TGCGCCAGCAGTCCGAGATATAATTCACCCCTCCACTTT.

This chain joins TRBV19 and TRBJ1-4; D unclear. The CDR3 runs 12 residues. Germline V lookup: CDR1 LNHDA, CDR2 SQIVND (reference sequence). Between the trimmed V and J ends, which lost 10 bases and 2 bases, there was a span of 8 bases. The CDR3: CATRHTNEKLFF. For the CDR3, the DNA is TGTGCCACCCGACACACTAATGAAAAACTGTTTTTT.

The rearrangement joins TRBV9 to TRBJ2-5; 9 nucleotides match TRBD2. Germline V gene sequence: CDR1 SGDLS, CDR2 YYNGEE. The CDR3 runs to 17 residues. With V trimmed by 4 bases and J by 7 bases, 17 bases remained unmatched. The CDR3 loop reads CASSPRDLAGPRGTQYF. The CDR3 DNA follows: TGTGCCAGCAGCCCCCGGGACCTAGCGGGACCGAGGGGGACCCAGTACTTC.

CDR3 in amino acids: CAWSAGQEANYGYTF. The CDR3 region has the DNA TGTGCCTGGAGTGCCGGACAGGAGGCTAACTATGGCTACACCTTC. This sequence joins TRBV30 and TRBJ1-2; 7 bases align to TRBD1. CDR1 and CDR2 (germline): GTSNPN, SVGIG (reference sequence). V lost 1 base and J lost 0; bases outside the gene matches: 5. This CDR3 has 15 residues.

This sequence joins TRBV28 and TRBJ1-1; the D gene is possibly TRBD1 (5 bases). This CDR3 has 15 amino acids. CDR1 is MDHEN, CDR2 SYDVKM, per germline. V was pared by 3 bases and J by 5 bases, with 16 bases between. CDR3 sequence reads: CASSLEPGSTTEAFF. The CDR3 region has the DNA TGTGCCAGCAGTTTGGAGCCAGGGTCCACGACTGAAGCTTTCTTT.

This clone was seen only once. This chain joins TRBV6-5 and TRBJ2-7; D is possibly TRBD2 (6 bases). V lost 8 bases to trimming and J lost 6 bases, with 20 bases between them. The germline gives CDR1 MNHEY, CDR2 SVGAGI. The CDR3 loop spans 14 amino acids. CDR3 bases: TGTGCCAGCCGGCGGGGCAGTTGGATTAGCGAGCAGTACTTC. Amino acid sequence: CASRRGSWISEQYF.

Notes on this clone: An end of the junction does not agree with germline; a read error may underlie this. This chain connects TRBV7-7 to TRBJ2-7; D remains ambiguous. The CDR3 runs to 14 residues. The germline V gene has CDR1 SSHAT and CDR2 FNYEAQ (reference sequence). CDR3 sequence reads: CASSLDILTVEQYF. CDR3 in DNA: TGTGCTAGCAGCCTCGACATCCTGACCGTCGAGCAGTACTTC.